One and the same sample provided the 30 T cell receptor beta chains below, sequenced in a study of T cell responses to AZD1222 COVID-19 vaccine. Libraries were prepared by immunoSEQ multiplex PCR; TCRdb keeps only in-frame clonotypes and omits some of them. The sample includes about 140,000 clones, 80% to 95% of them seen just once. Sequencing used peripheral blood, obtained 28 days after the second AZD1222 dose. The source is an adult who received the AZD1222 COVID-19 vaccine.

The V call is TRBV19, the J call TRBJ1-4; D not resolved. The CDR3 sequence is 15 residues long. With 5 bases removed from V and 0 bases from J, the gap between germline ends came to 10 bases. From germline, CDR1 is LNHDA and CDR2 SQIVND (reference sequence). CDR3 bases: TGTGCCAGTAGTCTGGGGTGGACAACTAATGAAAAACTGTTTTTT. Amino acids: CASSLGWTTNEKLFF.

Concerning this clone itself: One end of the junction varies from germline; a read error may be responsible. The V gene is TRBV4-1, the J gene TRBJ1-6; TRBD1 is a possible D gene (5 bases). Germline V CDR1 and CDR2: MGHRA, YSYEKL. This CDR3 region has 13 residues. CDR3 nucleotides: TGCGCCACCAGCCCGGCGGGGGGTTCACCCCTCCACTTT. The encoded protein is CATSPAGGSPLHF.

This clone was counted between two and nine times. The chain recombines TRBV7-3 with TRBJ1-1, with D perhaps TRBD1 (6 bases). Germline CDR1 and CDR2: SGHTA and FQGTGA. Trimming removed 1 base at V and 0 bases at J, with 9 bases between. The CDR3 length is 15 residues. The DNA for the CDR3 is TGTGCCAGCAGCTTAATGGGGGCTTTGAACACTGAAGCTTTCTTT. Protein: CASSLMGALNTEAFF.

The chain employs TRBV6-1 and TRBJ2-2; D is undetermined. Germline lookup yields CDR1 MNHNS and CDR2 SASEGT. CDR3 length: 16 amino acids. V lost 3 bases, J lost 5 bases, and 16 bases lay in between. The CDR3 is CASSERIWAETGELFF. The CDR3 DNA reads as TGTGCCAGCAGTGAGCGAATTTGGGCGGAAACCGGGGAGCTGTTTTTT.

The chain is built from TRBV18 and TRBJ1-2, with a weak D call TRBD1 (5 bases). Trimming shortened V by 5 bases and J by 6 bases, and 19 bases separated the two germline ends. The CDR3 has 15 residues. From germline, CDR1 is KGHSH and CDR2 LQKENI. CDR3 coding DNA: TGTGCCAGCTCATCCAGGGAGGCAACAAGCCATGGCTACACCTTC. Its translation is CASSSREATSHGYTF.

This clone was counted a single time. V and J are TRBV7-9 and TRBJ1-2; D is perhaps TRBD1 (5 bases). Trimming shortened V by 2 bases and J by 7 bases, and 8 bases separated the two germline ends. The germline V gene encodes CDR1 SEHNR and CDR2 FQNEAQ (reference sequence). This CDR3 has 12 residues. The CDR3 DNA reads TGTGCCAGCAGCTTATTCCAGGGTGGCTACACCTTC. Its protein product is CASSLFQGGYTF.

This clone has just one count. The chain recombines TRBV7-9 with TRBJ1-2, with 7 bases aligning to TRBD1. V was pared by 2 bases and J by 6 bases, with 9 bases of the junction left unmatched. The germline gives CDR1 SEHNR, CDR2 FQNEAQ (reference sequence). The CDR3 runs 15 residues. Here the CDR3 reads CASSLTAQGGNGYTF. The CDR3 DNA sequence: TGTGCCAGCAGCTTAACGGCGCAGGGGGGCAATGGCTACACCTTC.

CDR3 coding DNA: TGCAGTGCTAGTAGTGGGGATGGCTATCAGCCCCAGCATTTT. Translation: CSASSGDGYQPQHF. This chain uses TRBV20-1 with TRBJ1-5; D gene ambiguous. Germline CDR1 reads DFQATT; CDR2 reads SNEGSKA (reference sequence). The CDR3 spans 14 residues. The V end lost 3 bases, the J end lost 5 bases, and 14 bases lay between the germline ends.

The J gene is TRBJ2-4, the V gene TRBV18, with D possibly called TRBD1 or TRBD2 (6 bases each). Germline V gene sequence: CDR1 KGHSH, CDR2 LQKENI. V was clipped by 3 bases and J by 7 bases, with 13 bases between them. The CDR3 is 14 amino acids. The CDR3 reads CASSPGGAANIQYF. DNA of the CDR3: TGTGCCAGCTCACCCGGGGGCGCAGCGAACATTCAGTACTTC.

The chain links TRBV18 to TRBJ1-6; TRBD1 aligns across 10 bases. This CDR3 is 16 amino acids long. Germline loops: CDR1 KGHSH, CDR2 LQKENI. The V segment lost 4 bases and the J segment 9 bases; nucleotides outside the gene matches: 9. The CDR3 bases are TGTGCCAGCTCACTAAGTCCGGGACAGGGGACTTCACCCCTCCACTTT. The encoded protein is CASSLSPGQGTSPLHF.

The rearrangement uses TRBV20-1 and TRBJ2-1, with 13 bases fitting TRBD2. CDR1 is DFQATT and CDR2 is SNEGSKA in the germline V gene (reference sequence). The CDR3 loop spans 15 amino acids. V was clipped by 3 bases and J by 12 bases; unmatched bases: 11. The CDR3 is CSASGLAGAGEVQFF. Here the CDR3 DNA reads TGCAGTGCTAGTGGACTAGCGGGAGCCGGAGAGGTGCAGTTCTTC.

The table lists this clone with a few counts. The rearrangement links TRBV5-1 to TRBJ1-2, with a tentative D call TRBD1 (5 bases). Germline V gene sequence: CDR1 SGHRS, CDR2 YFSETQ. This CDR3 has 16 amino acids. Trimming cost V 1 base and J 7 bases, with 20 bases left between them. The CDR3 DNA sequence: TGCGCCAGCAGCTTGACGGGGGAGGGGACGTTACGTGGCTACACCTTC. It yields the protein CASSLTGEGTLRGYTF.

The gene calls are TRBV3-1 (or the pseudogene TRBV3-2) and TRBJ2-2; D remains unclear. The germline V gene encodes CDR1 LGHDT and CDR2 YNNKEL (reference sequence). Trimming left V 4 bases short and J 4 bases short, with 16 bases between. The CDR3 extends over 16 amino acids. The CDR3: CASSLWTDKGTGELFF. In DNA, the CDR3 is TGTGCCAGCAGCCTATGGACGGATAAAGGCACCGGGGAGCTGTTTTTT.

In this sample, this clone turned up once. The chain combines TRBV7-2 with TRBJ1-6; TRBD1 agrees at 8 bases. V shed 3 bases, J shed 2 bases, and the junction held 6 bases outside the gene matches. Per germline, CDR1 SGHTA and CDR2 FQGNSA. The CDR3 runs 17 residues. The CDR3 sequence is CASSLSIQGAYNSPLHF. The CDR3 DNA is TGTGCCAGCAGCTTGTCGATACAGGGGGCCTATAATTCACCCCTCCACTTT. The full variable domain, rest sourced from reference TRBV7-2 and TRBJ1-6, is GAGVSQSPSNKVTEKGKDVELRCDPISGHTALYWYRQSLGQGLEFLIYFQGNSAPDKSGLPSDRFSAERTGGSVSTLTIQRTQQEDSAVYLCASSLSIQGAYNSPLHFGNGTRLTVT.

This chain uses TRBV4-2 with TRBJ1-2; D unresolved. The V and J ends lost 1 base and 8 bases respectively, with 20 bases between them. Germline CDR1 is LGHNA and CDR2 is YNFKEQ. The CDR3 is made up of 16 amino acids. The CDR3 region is CASSQVGGPAMEGYTF. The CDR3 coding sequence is TGTGCCAGCAGCCAAGTAGGAGGACCGGCTATGGAGGGCTACACCTTC.

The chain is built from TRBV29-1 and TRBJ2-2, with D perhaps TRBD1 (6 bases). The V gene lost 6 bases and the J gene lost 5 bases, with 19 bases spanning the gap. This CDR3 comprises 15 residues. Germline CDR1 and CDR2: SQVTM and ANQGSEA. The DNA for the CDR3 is TGCAGCGTCGGGCCAGGGGACGTTTGGACCGGGGAGCTGTTTTTT. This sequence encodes CSVGPGDVWTGELFF.

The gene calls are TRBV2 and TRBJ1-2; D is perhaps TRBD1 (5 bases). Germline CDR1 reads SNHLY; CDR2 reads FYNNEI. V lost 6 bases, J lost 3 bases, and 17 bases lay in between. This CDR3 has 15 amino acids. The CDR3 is CASRVVRGADYGYTF. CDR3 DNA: TGTGCCAGCAGAGTTGTGAGGGGCGCGGACTATGGCTACACCTTC.

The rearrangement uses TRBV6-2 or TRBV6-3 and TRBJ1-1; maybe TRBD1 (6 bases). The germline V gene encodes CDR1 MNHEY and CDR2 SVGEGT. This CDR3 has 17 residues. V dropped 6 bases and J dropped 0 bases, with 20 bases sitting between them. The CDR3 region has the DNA TGTGCCAGCAGCCGATACCCCCCGGGACAAATGAACACTGAAGCTTTCTTT. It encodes CASSRYPPGQMNTEAFF.

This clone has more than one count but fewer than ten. This CDR3 is CASSQPLTGNTIYF. The CDR3 nucleotides read TGCGCCAGCAGCCAACCTCTAACAGGGAACACCATATATTTT. The chain links TRBV4-1 to TRBJ1-3, with D possibly TRBD1 on 6 matching bases. The CDR3 length is 14 residues. The germline V gene encodes CDR1 MGHRA and CDR2 YSYEKL. The germline V and J ends were trimmed by 2 bases and 7 bases, with 12 bases remaining between them.

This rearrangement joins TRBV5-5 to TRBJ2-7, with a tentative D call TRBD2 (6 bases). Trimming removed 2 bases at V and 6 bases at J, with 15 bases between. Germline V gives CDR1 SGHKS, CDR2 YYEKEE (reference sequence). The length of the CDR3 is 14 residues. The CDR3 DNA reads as TGTGCCAGCAGCTTCGGGCGGGGTCGTGGCGAGCAGTACTTC. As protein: CASSFGRGRGEQYF.

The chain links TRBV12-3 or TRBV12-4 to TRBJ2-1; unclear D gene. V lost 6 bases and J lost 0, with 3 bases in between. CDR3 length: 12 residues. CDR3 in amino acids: CASSVSYNEQFF. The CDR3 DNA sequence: TGTGCCAGCAGCGTCTCCTACAATGAGCAGTTCTTC.

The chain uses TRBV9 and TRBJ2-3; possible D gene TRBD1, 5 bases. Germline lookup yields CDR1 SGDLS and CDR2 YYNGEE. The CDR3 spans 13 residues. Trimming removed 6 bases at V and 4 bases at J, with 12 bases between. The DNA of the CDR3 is TGTGCCAGCAACATGGGGCCTTCAGATACGCAGTATTTT. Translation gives CASNMGPSDTQYF.

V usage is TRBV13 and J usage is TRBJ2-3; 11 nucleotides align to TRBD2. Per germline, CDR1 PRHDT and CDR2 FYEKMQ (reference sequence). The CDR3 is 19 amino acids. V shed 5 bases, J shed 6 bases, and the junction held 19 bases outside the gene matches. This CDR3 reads CASSRPLHFSGGATDTQYF. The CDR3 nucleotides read TGTGCCAGCAGCCGTCCGCTTCATTTTAGCGGGGGGGCGACGGATACGCAGTATTTT.

This CDR3 reads CASSVGVTSTDTQYF. As DNA, the CDR3 is TGTGCCAGCAGCGTAGGGGTTACTAGCACAGATACGCAGTATTTT. The V gene is TRBV9, the J gene TRBJ2-3; D is unresolved. This CDR3 spans 15 amino acids. Germline V CDR1 and CDR2: SGDLS, YYNGEE. Trimming removed 0 bases from V and 0 bases from J, with 8 bases in between. Using reference TRBV9 and TRBJ2-3 for the parts outside the CDR3, the full variable domain is DSGVTQTPKHLITATGQRVTLRCSPRSGDLSVYWYQQSLDQGLQFLIQYYNGEERAKGNILERFSAQQFPDLHSELNLSSLELGDSALYFCASSVGVTSTDTQYFGPGTRLTVL.

This CDR3 reads CASSLRTLDQPRCEQFF. The CDR3 DNA reads TGTGCCAGCAGCTTAAGGACACTTGATCAGCCGCGTTGTGAGCAGTTCTTC. The gene calls are TRBV7-2 and TRBJ2-1; a possible D gene is TRBD1 (5 bases). Germline CDR1 reads SGHTA; CDR2 reads FQGNSA. Trimming stripped 2 bases from V and 9 bases from J, with 23 bases between. The CDR3 length is 17 residues.

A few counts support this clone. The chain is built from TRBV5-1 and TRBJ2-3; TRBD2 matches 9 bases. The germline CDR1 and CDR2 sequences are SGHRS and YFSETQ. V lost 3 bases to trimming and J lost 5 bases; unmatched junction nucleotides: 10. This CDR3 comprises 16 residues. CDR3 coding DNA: TGCGCCAGCAGCTCCCGGGGTAGCGGGAGTTTAGATACGCAGTATTTT. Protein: CASSSRGSGSLDTQYF.

The CDR3 loop is CASSYRGRDTQYF. DNA for the CDR3: TGTGCCAGCAGCTACCGGGGGCGCGATACGCAGTATTTT. The chain is built from TRBV5-6 and TRBJ2-3; possibly TRBD1 or TRBD2 for D (6 bases each). Germline V gene sequence: CDR1 SGHDT, CDR2 YYEEEE. The CDR3 runs 13 residues. V was clipped by 3 bases and J by 6 bases, with 11 bases between them.

This CDR3 reads CASSSNNGYTF. CDR3 nucleotide sequence: TGTGCCAGCAGCTCCAACAATGGCTACACCTTC. The chain uses TRBV6-5 and TRBJ1-2; no definite D call. There are 11 residues in the CDR3. The V gene's germline CDR1 is MNHEY and CDR2 SVGAGI. Trimming took off 6 bases at V and 6 bases at J, with 8 bases between the two ends.

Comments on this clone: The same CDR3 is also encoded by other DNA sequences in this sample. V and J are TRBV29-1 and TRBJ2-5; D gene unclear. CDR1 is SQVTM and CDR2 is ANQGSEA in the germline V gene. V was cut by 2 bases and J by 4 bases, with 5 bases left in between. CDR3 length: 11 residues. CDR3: CSVERGETQYF. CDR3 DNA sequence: TGCAGCGTTGAAAGAGGAGAGACCCAGTACTTC.

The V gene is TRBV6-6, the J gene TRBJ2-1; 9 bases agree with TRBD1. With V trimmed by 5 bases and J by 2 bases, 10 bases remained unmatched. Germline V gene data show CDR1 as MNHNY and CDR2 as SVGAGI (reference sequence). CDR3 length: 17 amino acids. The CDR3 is CASSLSSGTGPYNEQFF. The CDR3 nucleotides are TGTGCCAGCAGTCTTAGCTCCGGGACAGGGCCCTACAATGAGCAGTTCTTC.